This TCR beta chain is drawn from a study of early T cells in non-severe SARS-CoV-2 infection. Study overall: Bulk RNA from unsorted whole blood was sequenced; chains were unpaired.

Individual cDNA molecules received unique molecular identifiers during library preparation. A single record per CDR3 protein comes from TCRdb applying MiXCR to the 5' RACE reads. The table shows about 83,000 distinct CDR3 sequences, with more than 9% occurring only once. This clonotype was detected a few times. No antigen is known for it. Study outcomes and limitations: VDJdb matches were skewed toward anti-spike CD8 T cell responses.

The V gene lost 7 bases and the J gene lost 7 bases, with 14 bases spanning the gap. The germline gives CDR1 SNHLY, CDR2 FYNNEI. The CDR3 contains 13 residues. The material sequenced was whole blood. The receptor comes from an adult who was a healthcare worker with PCR-confirmed SARS-CoV-2 infection or an uninfected control (not recorded which). The V call is TRBV2, the J call TRBJ2-1; possible D gene TRBD2, 7 bases. This CDR3 reads CASILRGGNEQFF. As DNA, the CDR3 is TGTGCCAGCATTCTAAGGGGGGGAAATGAGCAGTTCTTC.